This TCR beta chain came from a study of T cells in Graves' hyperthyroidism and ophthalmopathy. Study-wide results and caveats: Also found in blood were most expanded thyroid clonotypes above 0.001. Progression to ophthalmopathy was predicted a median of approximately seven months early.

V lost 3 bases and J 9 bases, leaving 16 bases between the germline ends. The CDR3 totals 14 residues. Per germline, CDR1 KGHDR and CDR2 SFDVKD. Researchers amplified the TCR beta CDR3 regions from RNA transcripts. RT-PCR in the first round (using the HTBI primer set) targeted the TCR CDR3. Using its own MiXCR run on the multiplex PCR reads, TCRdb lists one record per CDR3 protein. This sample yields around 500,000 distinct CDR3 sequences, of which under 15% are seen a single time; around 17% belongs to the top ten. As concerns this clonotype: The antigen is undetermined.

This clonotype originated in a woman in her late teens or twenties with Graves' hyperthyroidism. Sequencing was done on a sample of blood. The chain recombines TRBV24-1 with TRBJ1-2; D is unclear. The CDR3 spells CATSDGGSGIRYTF. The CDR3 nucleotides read TGTGCCACCAGTGATGGAGGGAGTGGTATTCGCTACACCTTC.